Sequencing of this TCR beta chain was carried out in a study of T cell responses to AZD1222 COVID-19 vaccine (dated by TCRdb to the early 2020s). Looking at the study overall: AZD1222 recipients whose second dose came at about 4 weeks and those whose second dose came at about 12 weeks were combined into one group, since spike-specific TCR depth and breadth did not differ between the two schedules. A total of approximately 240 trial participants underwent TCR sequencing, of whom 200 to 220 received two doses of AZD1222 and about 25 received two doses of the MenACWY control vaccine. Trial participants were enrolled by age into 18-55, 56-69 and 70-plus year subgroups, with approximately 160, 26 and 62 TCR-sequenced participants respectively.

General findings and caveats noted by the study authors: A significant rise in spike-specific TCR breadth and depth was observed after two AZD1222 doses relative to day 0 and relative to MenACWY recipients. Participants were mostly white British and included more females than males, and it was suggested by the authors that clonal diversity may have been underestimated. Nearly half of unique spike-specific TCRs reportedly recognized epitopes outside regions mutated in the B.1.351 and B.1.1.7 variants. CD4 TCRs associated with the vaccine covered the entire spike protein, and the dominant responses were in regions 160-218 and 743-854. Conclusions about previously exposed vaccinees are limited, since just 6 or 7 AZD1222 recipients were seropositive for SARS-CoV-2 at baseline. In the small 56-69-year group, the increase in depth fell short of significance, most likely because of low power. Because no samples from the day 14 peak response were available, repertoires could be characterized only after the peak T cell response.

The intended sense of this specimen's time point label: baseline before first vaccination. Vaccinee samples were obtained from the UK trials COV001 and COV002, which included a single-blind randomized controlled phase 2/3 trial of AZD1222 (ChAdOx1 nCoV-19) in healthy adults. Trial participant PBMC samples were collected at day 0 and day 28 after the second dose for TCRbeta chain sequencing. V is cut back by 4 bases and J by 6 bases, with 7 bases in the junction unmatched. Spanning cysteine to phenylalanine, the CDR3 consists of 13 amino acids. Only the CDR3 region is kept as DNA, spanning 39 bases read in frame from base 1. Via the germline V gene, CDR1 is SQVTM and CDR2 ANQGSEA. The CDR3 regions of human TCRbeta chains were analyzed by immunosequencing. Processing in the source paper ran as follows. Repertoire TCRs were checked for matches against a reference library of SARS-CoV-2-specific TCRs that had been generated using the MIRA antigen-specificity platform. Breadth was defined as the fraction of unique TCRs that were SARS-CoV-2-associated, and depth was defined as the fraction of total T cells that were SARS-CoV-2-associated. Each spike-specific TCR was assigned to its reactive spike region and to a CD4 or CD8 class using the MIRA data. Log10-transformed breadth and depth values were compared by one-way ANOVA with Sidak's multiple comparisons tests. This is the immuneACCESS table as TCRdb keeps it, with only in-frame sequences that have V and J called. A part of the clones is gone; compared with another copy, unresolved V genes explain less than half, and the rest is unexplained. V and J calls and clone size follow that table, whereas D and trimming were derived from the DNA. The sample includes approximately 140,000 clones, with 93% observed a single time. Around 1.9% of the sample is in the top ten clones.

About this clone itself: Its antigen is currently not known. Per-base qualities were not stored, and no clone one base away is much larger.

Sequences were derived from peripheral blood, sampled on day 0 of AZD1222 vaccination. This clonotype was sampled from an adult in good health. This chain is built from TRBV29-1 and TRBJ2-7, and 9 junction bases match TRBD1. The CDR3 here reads CSVGWTGDSEQYF. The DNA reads TGCAGCGTTGGGTGGACAGGGGATAGCGAGCAGTACTTC.